This T cell receptor (beta chain) was captured by sequencing in a study of blood T cell repertoires in COVID-19. Study context: The origin of the acute and convalescent COVID-19 samples was the United States, Italy and Spain.

The CDR3 is made up of 13 amino acids. In germline, CDR1 is MRHNA, CDR2 SNTAGT. V lost 5 bases to trimming and J lost 15 bases, with 21 bases between them. Authors' processing steps: Amplification with reference gene primers provided the estimates of nucleated cell counts. The repertoire was sequenced with immunoSEQ multiplex PCR; TCRdb's copy has only in-frame clones and lacks some. D and trimming were read from the DNA, whereas the V and J calls and clone size are those reported in that table. Here the sample spans 90,000 to 100,000 clones, around 86% being singletons. The genes are TRBV6-4 and TRBJ2-3, with TRBD2 as a possible D gene (7 bases). The clonotype comes from a man aged 50 to 59 with acute or convalescent COVID-19. Sequencing used peripheral blood. CDR3 in amino acids: CASSSGGAGRRYF. DNA of the CDR3: TGTGCCAGCAGTAGTGGGGGGGCAGGGCGACGATATTTT.